This T cell receptor (beta chain) was sequenced during a study of T cell repertoires in cytomegalovirus infection. Study as a whole: Used in the study were CMV epitopes, some recently identified and HLA-C-restricted, others well-studied and HLA-B-restricted. From public TCR beta signatures came an indication of both CMV infection and matching HLA type. General study findings and limits: Identification of carriers of CMV plus the relevant HLA was performed using cumulative public TCR beta family frequency. It was HLA-C-restricted CMV-specific TCR beta clonotypes that dominated the response ex vivo.

TCRdb re-analysed the reads in MiXCR, keeping a single row per CDR3 protein. The sample lists 140,000 to 150,000 distinct CDR3 sequences, approximately 30% seen once, with around half in the top ten. This clonotype was seen at least ten times. Antigen: not known. The receptor was isolated from a human donor in good health (CMV status not recorded). Some clones in this sample may be carry-over from other donors' samples. The sample in question was CD8+ T cells from cultured PBMCs, obtained from culture after CMV antigen stimulation.

For the CDR3, the DNA is TGTGCCAGCAGTCCCCAGGGAAGCACTGAAGCTTTCTTT. This encodes CASSPQGSTEAFF. V gene TRBV6-5 combines with J gene TRBJ1-1; possible D gene TRBD1, 5 bases. This CDR3 is 13 amino acids long. V lost 5 bases, J lost 4 bases, and 11 bases lay in between. Germline V gene sequence: CDR1 MNHEY, CDR2 SVGAGI.